Listed here are 16 T cell receptor beta chains from one sample, sequenced in a study of cytomegalovirus exposure and HLA in healthy donors. The primer mix had 60 Vbeta and 13 Jbeta primers. Sequencing was performed with immunoSEQ multiplex PCR; in TCRdb, only in-frame clones are kept and a portion is missing. The repertoire table contains tens of thousands of clones. Sequenced input: PBMCs. The receptors come from a young man in good health and CMV-seronegative.

The chain combines TRBV6-1 with TRBJ2-1; 10 bases line up with TRBD2. This CDR3 has 14 residues. Germline lookup yields CDR1 MNHNS and CDR2 SASEGT. The V and J ends lost 7 bases and 7 bases, in that order; junction bases with no gene match: 7. The CDR3 protein is CASKRASGGNEQFF. The CDR3 DNA follows: TGTGCCAGCAAGAGGGCTAGCGGGGGAAATGAGCAGTTCTTC.

This sequence joins TRBV27 and TRBJ2-5; D uncertain. This CDR3 contains 13 residues. Germline V lookup: CDR1 MNHEY, CDR2 SMNVEV (reference sequence). V dropped 6 bases and J dropped 0 bases, with 8 bases sitting between them. Here the CDR3 DNA reads TGTGCCAGCAGCAGGCACCACCAAGAGACCCAGTACTTC. It translates to CASSRHHQETQYF.

The V and J genes are TRBV7-6 and TRBJ2-2, with TRBD1 as a possible D gene (6 bases). Trimming took 5 bases from V and 6 from J, leaving 13 bases between them. Germline assignment: CDR1 SGHVS and CDR2 FNYEAQ. The CDR3 loop spans 14 amino acids. CDR3 in DNA: TGTGCCAGCAGCCTACTACAGGGTGCCGGGGAGCTGTTTTTT. It codes for CASSLLQGAGELFF. Filled out from reference TRBV7-6 and TRBJ2-2, the complete variable domain reads GAGVSQSPRYKVTKRGQDVALRCDPISGHVSLYWYRQALGQGPEFLTYFNYEAQQDKSGLPNDRFSAERPEGSISTLTIQRTEQRDSAMYRCASSLLQGAGELFFGEGSRLTVL.

The V call is TRBV6-1, the J call TRBJ2-7, with 11 bases matching TRBD2. The V and J ends lost 4 bases and 0 bases, in that order; junction bases with no gene match: 11. This CDR3 is 18 amino acids long. Germline values: CDR1 MNHNS, CDR2 SASEGT. In DNA form, the CDR3 reads TGTGCCAGCAGTGCCAGACTAGCGGGGATTTTCAACTCCTACGAGCAGTACTTC. Translated: CASSARLAGIFNSYEQYF.

The J gene is TRBJ2-7, the V gene TRBV7-6; TRBD1 matches 8 bases. CDR1 and CDR2 (germline): SGHVS, FNYEAQ. The J segment lost 2 bases and the V segment lost 5 bases, leaving 5 bases of the junction unmatched. CDR3 length: 14 amino acids. CDR3: CASSQRTGTYEQYF. The CDR3 bases are TGTGCCAGCAGCCAAAGGACAGGGACCTACGAGCAGTACTTC.

J is TRBJ1-4 and V is TRBV6-1; 9 nucleotides line up with TRBD1. J was trimmed by 10 bases and V by 4 bases; bases with no gene match: 10. Germline CDR1 MNHNS, CDR2 SASEGT. The CDR3 has 15 amino acids. As DNA, the CDR3 is TGTGCCAGCAGTGCAAACAGGGGGCTCGGAAGAAAACTGTTTTTT. Translated: CASSANRGLGRKLFF.

The chain joins TRBV25-1 to TRBJ2-2; possible D gene TRBD2, 5 bases. The CDR3 extends over 16 amino acids. V lost 7 bases to trimming and J lost 3 bases, with 18 bases between them. Germline V gene lookup returns CDR1 MGHDK and CDR2 SYGVNS. CDR3 protein: CASTPSGGSDTGELFF. The CDR3 DNA reads as TGTGCCAGCACTCCCTCCGGAGGAAGCGACACCGGGGAGCTGTTTTTT.

This chain joins TRBV25-1 and TRBJ2-1, with 14 bases lining up with TRBD2. The junction had 9 bases not matched to a gene; V was cut back by 6 bases and J by 5 bases. CDR3 length: 17 amino acids. CDR1 and CDR2 from the germline V gene are MGHDK and SYGVNS. CDR3 in amino acids: CASSRIGTSGSHNEQFF. As DNA, the CDR3 is TGTGCCAGCAGCCGGATTGGGACTAGCGGGAGTCACAATGAGCAGTTCTTC. The variable domain in full, completed from reference TRBV25-1 and TRBJ2-1, reads EADIYQTPRYLVIGTGKKITLECSQTMGHDKMYWYQQDPGMELHLIHYSYGVNSTEKGDLSSESTVSRIRTEHFPLTLESARPSHTSQYLCASSRIGTSGSHNEQFFGPGTRLTVL.

The V and J genes are TRBV7-6 and TRBJ2-7, with D maybe TRBD1 (5 bases). This CDR3 spans 12 amino acids. Germline CDR1 and CDR2: SGHVS and FNYEAQ. Trimming took off 4 bases at V and 4 bases at J, with 8 bases between the two ends. The chain's CDR3 is CASSSDIYEQYF. Here the CDR3 DNA reads TGTGCCAGCAGCTCGGACATATACGAGCAGTACTTC.

The chain joins TRBV7-9 to TRBJ2-2, with 12 bases matching TRBD2. Per germline, CDR1 SEHNR and CDR2 FQNEAQ (reference sequence). V shed 5 bases and J 7 bases; nucleotides not matched to a gene: 5. The CDR3 runs to 15 residues. The CDR3 is CASSDRLAGVGELFF. CDR3 sequence (DNA): TGTGCCAGCAGCGATCGACTAGCGGGAGTCGGGGAGCTGTTTTTT.

The chain links TRBV5-1 to TRBJ1-2; 9 bases map to TRBD1. J lost 4 bases, V lost 4 bases, and 5 bases had no gene match. Germline lookup yields CDR1 SGHRS and CDR2 YFSETQ. The CDR3 is 14 amino acids. CDR3 residues: CASSPRDRAYGYTF. The CDR3 DNA is TGCGCCAGCAGCCCCCGGGACAGGGCCTATGGCTACACCTTC. Together with reference TRBV5-1 and TRBJ1-2, the CDR3 gives the full variable domain: KAGVTQTPRYLIKTRGQQVTLSCSPISGHRSVSWYQQTPGQGLQFLFEYFSETQRNKGNFPGRFSGRQFSNSRSEMNVSTLELGDSALYLCASSPRDRAYGYTFGSGTRLTVV.

The chain links TRBV6-6 to TRBJ1-2; the D is unclear. V was pared by 1 base and J by 4 bases, with 7 bases between. Germline V gene sequence: CDR1 MNHNY, CDR2 SVGAGI (reference sequence). The length of the CDR3 is 13 residues. The CDR3: CASSYLESYGYTF. The CDR3 region has the DNA TGTGCCAGCAGTTACTTAGAGAGCTATGGCTACACCTTC.

The chain couples TRBV29-1 to TRBJ2-7; perhaps TRBD2 as D (5 bases). Trimming stripped 4 bases from V and 4 bases from J, with 17 bases between. The germline CDR1 and CDR2 sequences are SQVTM and ANQGSEA. The CDR3 runs 14 residues. The CDR3 is CSVAGPRDFYEQYF. CDR3 nucleotides: TGCAGCGTTGCCGGGCCCCGGGATTTTTACGAGCAGTACTTC.

As DNA, the CDR3 is TGTGCCAGCAGTAGGACAGGGTCCGAAGCTTTCTTT. This sequence encodes CASSRTGSEAFF. The V call is TRBV6-1, the J call TRBJ1-1; TRBD1 matches 8 bases. The CDR3 is made up of 12 amino acids. With 5 bases clipped from V and 8 bases from J, the junction kept 4 bases outside the gene matches. Germline lookup yields CDR1 MNHNS and CDR2 SASEGT.

V usage is TRBV27 and J usage is TRBJ1-5; the D gene is possibly TRBD1 (5 bases). This CDR3 has 15 amino acids. Germline V lookup: CDR1 MNHEY, CDR2 SMNVEV (reference sequence). The V end was cut by 1 base, the J end by 1 base, with 8 bases between. CDR3 sequence reads: CASSLWGGSNQPQHF. For the CDR3, the DNA is TGTGCCAGCAGTTTATGGGGGGGGAGCAATCAGCCCCAGCATTTT.

The chain couples TRBV5-8 to TRBJ1-2, with 10 nucleotides matching TRBD1. Germline values: CDR1 SGHTS, CDR2 YDEGEE. With V trimmed by 5 bases and J by 4 bases, 5 bases remained unmatched. This CDR3 has 14 residues. The CDR3 DNA reads as TGTGCCAGCAGTCAGGGACAGGGGATCTATGGCTACACCTTC. It yields the protein CASSQGQGIYGYTF. Together with reference TRBV5-8 and TRBJ1-2, the CDR3 gives the full variable domain: EAGVTQSPTHLIKTRGQQATLRCSPISGHTSVYWYQQALGLGLQFLLWYDEGEERNRGNFPPRFSGRQFPNYSSELNVNALELEDSALYLCASSQGQGIYGYTFGSGTRLTVV.